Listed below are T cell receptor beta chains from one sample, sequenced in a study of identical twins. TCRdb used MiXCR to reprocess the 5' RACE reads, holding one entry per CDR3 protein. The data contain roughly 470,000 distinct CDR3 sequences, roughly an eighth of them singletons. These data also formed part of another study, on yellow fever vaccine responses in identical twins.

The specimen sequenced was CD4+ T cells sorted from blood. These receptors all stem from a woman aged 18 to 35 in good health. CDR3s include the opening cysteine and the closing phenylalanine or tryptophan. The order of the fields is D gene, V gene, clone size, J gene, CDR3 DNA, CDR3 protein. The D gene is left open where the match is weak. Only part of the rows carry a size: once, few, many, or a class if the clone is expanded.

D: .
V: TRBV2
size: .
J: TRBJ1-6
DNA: TGTGCCAGCAGTGAAGGGAGGATCGCCAATTCACCCCTCCACTTT
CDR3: CASSEGRIANSPLHF

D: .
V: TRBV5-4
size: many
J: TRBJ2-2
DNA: TGTGCCAGCAGCTTGGCCGCGACCCTAAACACCGGGGAGCTGTTTTTT
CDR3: CASSLAATLNTGELFF

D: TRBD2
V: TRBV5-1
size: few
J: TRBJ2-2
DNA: TGCGCCAGCACCATAACTAGCGGGAGAACCGGGGAGCTGTTTTTT
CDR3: CASTITSGRTGELFF

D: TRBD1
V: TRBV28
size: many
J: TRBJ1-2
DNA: TGTGCCAGCAGTTTACAGGGGGGAATCTATGGCTACACCTTC
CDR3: CASSLQGGIYGYTF

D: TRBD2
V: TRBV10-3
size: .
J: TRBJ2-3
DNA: TGTGCCATCAGCCCTTACCAGCGGGAGGCAACAGATACGCAGTATTTT
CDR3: CAISPYQREATDTQYF

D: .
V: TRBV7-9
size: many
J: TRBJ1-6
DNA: TGTGCCAGCAGCTTAGCCCCGGGGCATTCACCCCTCCACTTT
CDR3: CASSLAPGHSPLHF

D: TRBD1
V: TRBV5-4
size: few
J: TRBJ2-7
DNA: TGTGCCAGCAGCGGACAGGGTCTCTCCTACGAGCAGTACTTC
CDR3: CASSGQGLSYEQYF

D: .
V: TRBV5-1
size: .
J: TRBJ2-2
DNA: TGCGCCAGCAGCTTCGAGCACGCGAACACCGGGGAGCTGTTTTTT
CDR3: CASSFEHANTGELFF

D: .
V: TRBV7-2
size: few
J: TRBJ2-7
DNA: TGTGCCAGCAGCCCATTCTTGGCCAGGGGCACCTACGAGCAGTACTTC
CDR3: CASSPFLARGTYEQYF

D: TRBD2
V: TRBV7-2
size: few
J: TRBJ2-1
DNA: TGTGCCAGCAGCTGGTCTTTGCGGGGGGGTTACAATGAGCAGTTCTTC
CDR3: CASSWSLRGGYNEQFF

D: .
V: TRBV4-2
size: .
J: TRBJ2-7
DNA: TGTGCCAGCAGCCATCCCAACACGTACGAGCAGTACTTC
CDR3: CASSHPNTYEQYF

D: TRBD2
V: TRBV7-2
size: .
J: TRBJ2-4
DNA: TGTGCCAGCAGCTTAGCTGCGCTAGCGGGTCTAGCCAAAAACATTCAGTACTTC
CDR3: CASSLAALAGLAKNIQYF

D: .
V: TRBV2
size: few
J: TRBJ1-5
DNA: TGTGCCAGCAGTGGGCAGTTTAATCAGCCCCAGCATTTT
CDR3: CASSGQFNQPQHF

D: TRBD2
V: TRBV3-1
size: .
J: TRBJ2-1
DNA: TGTGCCAGCATCCAACCCGGGACTAGCGGATACAATGAGCAGTTCTTC
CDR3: CASIQPGTSGYNEQFF

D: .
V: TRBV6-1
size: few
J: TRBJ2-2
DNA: TGTGCCAGCCGGGCGTCCGGCACCGGGGAGCTGTTTTTT
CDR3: CASRASGTGELFF

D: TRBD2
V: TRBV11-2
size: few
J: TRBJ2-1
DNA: TGTGCCAGCAGCACCTGGGCTAGCGGGGGGCCAGGGAATGAGCAGTTCTTC
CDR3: CASSTWASGGPGNEQFF

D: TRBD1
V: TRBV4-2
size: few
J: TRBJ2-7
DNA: TGTGCCAGCAGCCAAGTCGGGACAGGGGGCTACGAGCAGTACTTC
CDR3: CASSQVGTGGYEQYF

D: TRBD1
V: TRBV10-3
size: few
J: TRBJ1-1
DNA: TGTGCCATCAGTGAGTGGCAGGGACAGGGGACTGAAGCTTTCTTT
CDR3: CAISEWQGQGTEAFF

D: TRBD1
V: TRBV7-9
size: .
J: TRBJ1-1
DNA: TGTGCCAGCAGCTCCCCCACAGGGGGCTTCACTGAAGCTTTCTTT
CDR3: CASSSPTGGFTEAFF

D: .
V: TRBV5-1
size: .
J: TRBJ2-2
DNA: TGCGCCAGCTTCCCCTCGGGTTCGAACACCGGGGAGCTGTTTTTT
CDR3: CASFPSGSNTGELFF

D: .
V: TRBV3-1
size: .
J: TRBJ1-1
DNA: TGTGCCAGCAGCCAGATAGGTGGGGCGGAGTCTGAAGCTTTCTTT
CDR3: CASSQIGGAESEAFF

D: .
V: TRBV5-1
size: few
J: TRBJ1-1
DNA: TGCGCCAGCAGCTTTCTTGCGTCGGGGAGCACTGAAGCTTTCTTT
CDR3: CASSFLASGSTEAFF

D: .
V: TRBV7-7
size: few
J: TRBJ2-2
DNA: TGTGCTAGCAGCTTAAATCCGGGGGACACCGGGGAGCTGTTTTTT
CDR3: CASSLNPGDTGELFF

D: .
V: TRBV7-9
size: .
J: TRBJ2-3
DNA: TGTGCCAGCAGCATCTGGACATCCCGCACAGATACGCAGTATTTT
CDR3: CASSIWTSRTDTQYF

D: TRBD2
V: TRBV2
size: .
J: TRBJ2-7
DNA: TGTGCCAGCAGTGAAACTGGGGGGGGCGAGCAGTACTTC
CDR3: CASSETGGGEQYF

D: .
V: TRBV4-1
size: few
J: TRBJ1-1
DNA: TGCGCCAGCAGCCAAGATGGAGCCGCAGCTTCACCGAACACTGAAGCTTTCTTT
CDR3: CASSQDGAAASPNTEAFF

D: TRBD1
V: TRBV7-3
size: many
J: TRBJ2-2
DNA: TGTGCCAGCAGCCCAGGTCCAGCTACAGGGGTAGACACCGGGGAGCTGTTTTTT
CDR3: CASSPGPATGVDTGELFF

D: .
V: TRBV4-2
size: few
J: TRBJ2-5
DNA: TGTGCCAGCCGGGTTGGTTCCGGGGACCAAGAGACCCAGTACTTC
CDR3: CASRVGSGDQETQYF

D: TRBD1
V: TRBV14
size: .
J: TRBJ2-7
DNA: TGTGCCAGCAGCCAGGGACAGGGAGCTCGCGAGCAGTACTTC
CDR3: CASSQGQGAREQYF

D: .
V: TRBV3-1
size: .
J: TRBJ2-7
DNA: TGTGCCAGCGGGAATAGACAGCCTACCGAGCAGTACTTC
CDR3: CASGNRQPTEQYF

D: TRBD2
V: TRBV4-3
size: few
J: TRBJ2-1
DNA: TGCGCCAGCAGCCAAGAGAGCGGGGGATGGATCGATGAGCAGTTCTTC
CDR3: CASSQESGGWIDEQFF

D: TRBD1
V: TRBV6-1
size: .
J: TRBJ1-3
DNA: TGTGCCAGCAGTCAGGAACAGGGGGCTGGAAACACCATATATTTT
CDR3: CASSQEQGAGNTIYF

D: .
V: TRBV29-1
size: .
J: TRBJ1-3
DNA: TGCAGCGTTGTACAGGGCAATCGGGCGTATGGAAACACCATATATTTT
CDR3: CSVVQGNRAYGNTIYF

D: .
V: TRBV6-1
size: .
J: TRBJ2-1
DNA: TGTGCCAGCAGCTCGACCTTTAGCTCCTACAATGAGCAGTTCTTC
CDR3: CASSSTFSSYNEQFF

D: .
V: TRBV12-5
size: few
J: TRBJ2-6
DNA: TGTGCTAGTGCTGGGCCTGGGGCCAACGTCCTGACTTTC
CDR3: CASAGPGANVLTF

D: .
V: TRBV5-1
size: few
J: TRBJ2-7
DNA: TGCGCCAGCAGCTTGGTTTCAGGGACAACCTACGAGCAGTACTTC
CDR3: CASSLVSGTTYEQYF

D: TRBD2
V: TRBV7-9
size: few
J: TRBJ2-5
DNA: TGTGCCAGCAGCCCACGGGGACTAGCGGGAGGGGCCCAGTACTTC
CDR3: CASSPRGLAGGAQYF

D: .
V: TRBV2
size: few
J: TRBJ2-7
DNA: TGTGCCAGCAGTGTTTCCCCTGGCGAGCAGTACTTC
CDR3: CASSVSPGEQYF

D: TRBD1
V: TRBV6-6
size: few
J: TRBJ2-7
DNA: TGTGCCACCAAACCGGGACAGACCTACGAGCAGTACTTC
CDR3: CATKPGQTYEQYF

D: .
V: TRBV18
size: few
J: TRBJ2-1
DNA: TGTGCCAGCTCTCCCTCCCCCTACAATGAGCAGTTCTTC
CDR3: CASSPSPYNEQFF

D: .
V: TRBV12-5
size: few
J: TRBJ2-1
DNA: TGTGCTAGTGGTTTTACCCAAGCCGTCCCGGATAATGAGCAGTTCTTC
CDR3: CASGFTQAVPDNEQFF